A selection of T cell receptor beta chains follows, all from one sample in a study of PD-1 blockade in mismatch repair-deficient tumors. The repertoire was sequenced with immunoSEQ multiplex PCR; TCRdb's copy has only in-frame clones and lacks some. The table lists about 25,000 clones, approximately 84% of them singletons. The sample here was PBMCs, taken before pembrolizumab treatment. These receptors were obtained from an adult with mismatch repair-deficient cancer. CDR3s include the opening cysteine and the closing phenylalanine or tryptophan. D genes are given only for firm matches. Some rows have no size entry. The others give once, few or many, or a class for an expanded clone.

d_call j_call clone_size v_call cdr3_nt cdr3_aa
NA TRBJ2-7 NA TRBV5-1 TGCGCCAGCAGCTCGGGGGATTTAGGACTCCTAGTCGAGCAGTACTTC CASSSGDLGLLVEQYF
TRBD1 TRBJ2-3 NA TRBV5-1 TGCGCCAGCAGCTGGGACAGTGTGACAGATACGCAGTATTTT CASSWDSVTDTQYF
NA TRBJ2-1 NA TRBV28 TGTGCCAGCAGTCCACTGGACAATGAGCAGTTCTTC CASSPLDNEQFF
TRBD2 TRBJ2-1 NA TRBV18 TGTGCCAGCTCACCACAGGCGGGAGTGAATGAGCAGTTCTTC CASSPQAGVNEQFF
NA TRBJ1-1 few TRBV27 TGTGCCAGCAGTTCCACAGGGTCTTCTGAAGCTTTCTTT CASSSTGSSEAFF
TRBD1 TRBJ2-7 NA TRBV27 TGTGCCAGCAGTTTACGTACAGGGGGCGCACCCTACGAGCAGTACTTC CASSLRTGGAPYEQYF
TRBD2 TRBJ2-1 NA TRBV10-2 TGCGCCAGCGGGACTAGTTCCTCCGGTGAGCAGTTCTTC CASGTSSSGEQFF
NA TRBJ2-3 NA TRBV6-1 TGTGCCAGCAGTATACCGGGAGCCAGGACAGATACGCAGTATTTT CASSIPGARTDTQYF
TRBD1 TRBJ2-1 NA TRBV18 TGTGCCAGCTCACCACAGACAGGGTCAAAGTTCTTC CASSPQTGSKFF
TRBD2 TRBJ2-7 few TRBV7-8 TGTGCCAGCAGCAACCGCGGGAGAGGGCAGTACTTC CASSNRGRGQYF
NA TRBJ2-5 NA TRBV6-5 TGTGCCAGCACTCGGTGGGGGGAAGAGACCCAGTACTTC CASTRWGEETQYF
NA TRBJ2-3 NA TRBV2 TGTGCCAGCAGGGCGGATAGGGACTCGGTCGGCACAGATACGCAGTATTTT CASRADRDSVGTDTQYF
TRBD1 TRBJ1-5 NA TRBV7-8 TGTGCCAGCAGCTTAGGACAGGGGACCAATCAGCCCCAGCATTTT CASSLGQGTNQPQHF
NA TRBJ2-5 NA TRBV30 TGTGCCTGGACCGGGGGACAAGAGACCCAGTACTTC CAWTGGQETQYF
NA TRBJ1-2 NA TRBV28 TGTGCCAGCAGCTTTCAGGCCGGCGCGGGAGGCTACACCTTC CASSFQAGAGGYTF
NA TRBJ1-1 NA TRBV28 TGTGCCAGCATTCAGGGAGGGTTGGGCACTGAAGCTTTCTTT CASIQGGLGTEAFF
NA TRBJ2-3 NA TRBV28 TGTGCCAGCAGTTTAGCGGGCCACACAGATACGCAGTATTTT CASSLAGHTDTQYF
NA TRBJ2-7 few TRBV6-1 TGTGCCAGCAGTGAAGGGACAGACTACGTGGAGCAGTACTTC CASSEGTDYVEQYF
NA TRBJ1-3 NA TRBV28 TGTGCCAGCAGTTTAATTGTGGGGGCGCCTGGAAACACCATATATTTT CASSLIVGAPGNTIYF
NA TRBJ1-1 NA TRBV2 TGTGCCAGCAGTGACTCAGGGTCGGGCACTGAAGCTTTCTTT CASSDSGSGTEAFF
NA TRBJ2-3 once TRBV9 TGTGCCAGCAGCACCCGACAGGGGACTAGCCCTGGAGATACGCAGTATTTT CASSTRQGTSPGDTQYF
TRBD2 TRBJ2-1 NA TRBV4-2 TGTGCCAGCAGCCCGGGCGGGGGGGAGTATGAGCAGTTCTTC CASSPGGGEYEQFF
TRBD2 TRBJ2-3 once TRBV18 TGTGCCAGCTCACCACCGGACGGGAGGCAAGATACGCAGTATTTT CASSPPDGRQDTQYF
NA TRBJ2-1 NA TRBV5-1 TGCGCCAGCAAACCGGGACTCACATTAGCCAATGAGCAGTTCTTC CASKPGLTLANEQFF
NA TRBJ1-3 NA TRBV6-1 TGTGCCAGCAGTATGAGTGGAAACACCATATATTTT CASSMSGNTIYF
NA TRBJ1-1 NA TRBV28 TGTGCCAGCAGTGGGGGGGCGGGACCCACTGAAGCTTTCTTT CASSGGAGPTEAFF
NA TRBJ1-1 NA TRBV4-1 TGCGCCAGCAGCCAAGTTCGGGGAAAACACACTGAAGCTTTCTTT CASSQVRGKHTEAFF
NA TRBJ1-6 NA TRBV28 TGTGCCAGCAGTCCCAGATATAATTCACCCCTCCACTTT CASSPRYNSPLHF
NA TRBJ1-5 NA TRBV28 TGTGCCAGCAGGTTAATCCGGGACACCTTTGGGCAGCCCCAGCATTTT CASRLIRDTFGQPQHF
NA TRBJ2-7 NA TRBV10-1 TGCGCCAGTGTCGTAGGGGGCGAGCAGTACTTC CASVVGGEQYF
NA TRBJ2-7 NA TRBV5-6 TGTGCCAGCAGCTTCCTCTCAGGGAATGCAGACGAGCAGTACTTC CASSFLSGNADEQYF
TRBD2 TRBJ2-7 NA TRBV19 TGTGCCAGTAGTCGGGGGGTGGACTACTCCTACGAGCAGTACTTC CASSRGVDYSYEQYF
TRBD1 TRBJ2-7 once TRBV18 TGTGCCAGCTCACTCTCAGGGGGCAGCGAGCAGTACTTC CASSLSGGSEQYF
TRBD2 TRBJ2-1 NA TRBV7-3 TGTGCCAGCAGCTTAATGACTAGCGGGAGCCACAATGAGCAGTTCTTC CASSLMTSGSHNEQFF
NA TRBJ1-1 NA TRBV27 TGTGCCAGCAGTTTATTCGGCGGTCGGGCTTTCTTT CASSLFGGRAFF
NA TRBJ2-7 NA TRBV28 TGTGCCAGCAGTCAACCGGGACACCACGAGCAGTACTTC CASSQPGHHEQYF
NA TRBJ2-5 NA TRBV11-2 TGTGCCAGCAGCCCGGGACTGGGAGAGACCCAGTACTTC CASSPGLGETQYF
TRBD2 TRBJ2-3 NA TRBV11-3 TGTGCCAGCAGCTCAGGCCTAGCGGAGAACACAGATACGCAGTATTTT CASSSGLAENTDTQYF
NA TRBJ1-5 NA TRBV19 TGTGCCAGTATCGGGGAGTTTGCGCAGCCCCAGCATTTT CASIGEFAQPQHF
TRBD1 TRBJ1-1 NA TRBV10-2 TGCGCCAGCGGACGAGGACAGGAGAGTGAAGCTTTCTTT CASGRGQESEAFF
TRBD1 TRBJ2-7 few TRBV6-1 TGTGCCAGCAGTGAAAGGGACAGGTGGGGAGGCTACGAGCAGTACTTC CASSERDRWGGYEQYF
NA TRBJ2-7 NA TRBV10-2 TGCGCCAGCAGGGAACAGGGTTACGAGCAGTACTTC CASREQGYEQYF
TRBD1 TRBJ2-3 NA TRBV5-1 TGCGCCAGCAGCCTCGGACAGGGATCAGATACGCAGTATTTT CASSLGQGSDTQYF